The rows below give T cell receptor beta chains drawn from one sample of a study of T cell responses to AZD1222 COVID-19 vaccine. Only in-frame clones appear in the TCRdb table, and some are missing; sequencing was by immunoSEQ multiplex PCR. The profile covers 95,000 to 130,000 clones, with 80% to 90% appearing a single time and roughly 4.3% taken by the ten largest. Sequences were derived from peripheral blood, sampled on day 0 of MenACWY control vaccination. These receptors originate from an adult in good health. CDR3s include the opening cysteine and the closing phenylalanine or tryptophan. A D gene is named only where the DNA matches it firmly. Only part of the rows carry a size: once, few, many, or a class if the clone is expanded.

clone_size: -
v_call: TRBV7-9
d_call: -
j_call: TRBJ2-7
cdr3_nt: TGTGCCAGCAGCCAAGGGTGGGGGGCGCCCCGCAGCTCCTACGAGCAGTACTTC
cdr3_aa: CASSQGWGAPRSSYEQYF

clone_size: -
v_call: TRBV2
d_call: -
j_call: TRBJ1-1
cdr3_nt: TGTGCCAGCAGTGAGATTGTTGGCAGGGGAGGGACTGAAGCTTTCTTT
cdr3_aa: CASSEIVGRGGTEAFF

clone_size: once
v_call: TRBV9
d_call: -
j_call: TRBJ1-2
cdr3_nt: TGTGCCAGCAGCGTAGCTCGGGGCTATGGCTACACCTTC
cdr3_aa: CASSVARGYGYTF

clone_size: -
v_call: TRBV18
d_call: -
j_call: TRBJ1-6
cdr3_nt: TGTGCCAGCTCACCGGTACAGGGTAAGACGGATTCACCCCTCCACTTT
cdr3_aa: CASSPVQGKTDSPLHF

clone_size: -
v_call: TRBV19
d_call: -
j_call: TRBJ1-1
cdr3_nt: TGTGCCAGTAGTATGATGGGGGTAAAAACTGAAGCTTTCTTT
cdr3_aa: CASSMMGVKTEAFF

clone_size: -
v_call: TRBV9
d_call: TRBD1
j_call: TRBJ2-2
cdr3_nt: TGTGCCAGCAGCTCCCGGGACAGGGGGCACGCCGGGGAGCTGTTTTTT
cdr3_aa: CASSSRDRGHAGELFF

clone_size: once
v_call: TRBV6-5
d_call: -
j_call: TRBJ1-1
cdr3_nt: TGTGCCAGCAGTTACGCCAAGGGGGGCACTGAAGCTTTCTTT
cdr3_aa: CASSYAKGGTEAFF

clone_size: -
v_call: TRBV5-1
d_call: -
j_call: TRBJ1-1
cdr3_nt: TGCGCCAGCAGCGACGGGGGTAGGACTGAAGCTTTCTTT
cdr3_aa: CASSDGGRTEAFF

clone_size: -
v_call: TRBV10-3
d_call: -
j_call: TRBJ2-1
cdr3_nt: TGTGCCATCAGTGATCCCCGGGGGCCCTACAATGAGCAGTTCTTC
cdr3_aa: CAISDPRGPYNEQFF

clone_size: -
v_call: TRBV18
d_call: -
j_call: TRBJ1-1
cdr3_nt: TGTGCCAGCTCACCACTACAGAACACTGAAGCTTTCTTT
cdr3_aa: CASSPLQNTEAFF

clone_size: -
v_call: TRBV19
d_call: -
j_call: TRBJ1-6
cdr3_nt: TGTGCCAGTAGTATCTCTGGACAGCCCTTCAATTCACCCCTCCACTTT
cdr3_aa: CASSISGQPFNSPLHF

clone_size: few
v_call: TRBV12-3/TRBV12-4
d_call: -
j_call: TRBJ1-2
cdr3_nt: TGTGCCAGCAGATTGACTGCTAACTATGGCTACACCTTC
cdr3_aa: CASRLTANYGYTF

clone_size: -
v_call: TRBV3-1/TRBV3-2
d_call: -
j_call: TRBJ1-2
cdr3_nt: TGTGCCAGCAGCCAATCGGGGGCGGGGCACCGCTGCTACACCTTC
cdr3_aa: CASSQSGAGHRCYTF

clone_size: -
v_call: TRBV5-5
d_call: -
j_call: TRBJ2-1
cdr3_nt: TGTGCCAGCAGTAATGCTGTGGGGGGCAATGAGCAGTTCTTC
cdr3_aa: CASSNAVGGNEQFF

clone_size: -
v_call: TRBV4-3
d_call: TRBD1
j_call: TRBJ1-6
cdr3_nt: TGCGCCAGCAGCCAGCAGGCGGACAGGGCTAATTCACCCCTCCACTTT
cdr3_aa: CASSQQADRANSPLHF

clone_size: -
v_call: TRBV7-2
d_call: -
j_call: TRBJ1-1
cdr3_nt: TGTGCCAGCAGCTTCGGGACGGTAGCTTTCTTT
cdr3_aa: CASSFGTVAFF

clone_size: -
v_call: TRBV5-4
d_call: -
j_call: TRBJ2-7
cdr3_nt: TGTGCCAGCAGCCCCGGCGGAGCCACCTACGAGCAGTACTTC
cdr3_aa: CASSPGGATYEQYF

clone_size: -
v_call: TRBV4-2
d_call: -
j_call: TRBJ2-5
cdr3_nt: TGTGCCAGCAGCCAAGACGGCAGCTCGAATATGGAGACCCAGTACTTC
cdr3_aa: CASSQDGSSNMETQYF

clone_size: -
v_call: TRBV7-8
d_call: TRBD1
j_call: TRBJ2-7
cdr3_nt: TGTGCCAGCAGCTTAGAACACAGGGGGAAGGGCGAGCAGTACTTC
cdr3_aa: CASSLEHRGKGEQYF

clone_size: once
v_call: TRBV6-1
d_call: TRBD2
j_call: TRBJ2-7
cdr3_nt: TGTGCCAGCAGTGAGGGAGGGGCGGGCTACGAGCAGTACTTC
cdr3_aa: CASSEGGAGYEQYF

clone_size: -
v_call: TRBV28
d_call: -
j_call: TRBJ1-6
cdr3_nt: TGTGCCAGCAGCCAGTTGGGGGCAAGTTCACCCCTCCACTTT
cdr3_aa: CASSQLGASSPLHF

clone_size: -
v_call: TRBV7-2
d_call: TRBD1
j_call: TRBJ1-6
cdr3_nt: TGTGCCAGCAGCCAGGGTCAGGGACAGGGTACGTCACCCCTCCACTTT
cdr3_aa: CASSQGQGQGTSPLHF

clone_size: -
v_call: TRBV18
d_call: -
j_call: TRBJ2-5
cdr3_nt: TGTGCCAGCTCACCTGCCGAGGAGACCCAGTACTTC
cdr3_aa: CASSPAEETQYF

clone_size: few
v_call: TRBV4-3
d_call: TRBD2
j_call: TRBJ2-1
cdr3_nt: TGCGCCAGCAGCCAAGATTGGAGGACTAGACCCTACAATGAGCAGTTCTTC
cdr3_aa: CASSQDWRTRPYNEQFF

clone_size: once
v_call: TRBV7-2
d_call: -
j_call: TRBJ1-5
cdr3_nt: TGTGCCAGCAGCTTAGGGGCAGGGGTCCACTATCAGCCCCAGCATTTT
cdr3_aa: CASSLGAGVHYQPQHF

clone_size: -
v_call: TRBV20-1
d_call: -
j_call: TRBJ2-7
cdr3_nt: TGCAGTGCCACCCGGGGGTACGAGCAGTACTTC
cdr3_aa: CSATRGYEQYF

clone_size: once
v_call: TRBV6-2/TRBV6-3
d_call: TRBD2
j_call: TRBJ2-7
cdr3_nt: TGTGCCAGCAGTTCTCTGACTAGCGGTTTTTACGAGCAGTACTTC
cdr3_aa: CASSSLTSGFYEQYF

clone_size: -
v_call: TRBV19
d_call: -
j_call: TRBJ1-1
cdr3_nt: TGTGCCAGTAGTATATCCGCGGGCAGGTTATACACTGAAGCTTTCTTT
cdr3_aa: CASSISAGRLYTEAFF

clone_size: -
v_call: TRBV11-3
d_call: -
j_call: TRBJ2-3
cdr3_nt: TGTGCCAGCAGCTTCGGGGACACCCGCACAGATACGCAGTATTTT
cdr3_aa: CASSFGDTRTDTQYF

clone_size: -
v_call: TRBV7-2
d_call: TRBD1
j_call: TRBJ1-5
cdr3_nt: TGTGCCAGCAGCCCGCGGGACAGGGGATTTGAGCCCCAGCATTTT
cdr3_aa: CASSPRDRGFEPQHF

clone_size: -
v_call: TRBV27
d_call: -
j_call: TRBJ2-2
cdr3_nt: TGTGCCAGCAGTTTTGACACCTGGAACACCGGGGAGCTGTTTTTT
cdr3_aa: CASSFDTWNTGELFF

clone_size: -
v_call: TRBV18
d_call: -
j_call: TRBJ1-1
cdr3_nt: TGTGCCAGCTCACCAAGTCCAGGGTCCACTGAAGCTTTCTTT
cdr3_aa: CASSPSPGSTEAFF

clone_size: -
v_call: TRBV11-2
d_call: -
j_call: TRBJ1-5
cdr3_nt: TGTGCCAGCAGCCTGACCCGGGACGGTAGCAATCAGCCCCAGCATTTT
cdr3_aa: CASSLTRDGSNQPQHF

clone_size: -
v_call: TRBV4-1
d_call: -
j_call: TRBJ1-4
cdr3_nt: TGCGCCAGCAGCCAAGATCTGGACATCTTGGGGCTGTTTTTT
cdr3_aa: CASSQDLDILGLFF

clone_size: -
v_call: TRBV4-3
d_call: -
j_call: TRBJ2-1
cdr3_nt: TGCGCCAGCAGCCAAGACAGGGCTGGGTGGAGGAATGAGCAGTTCTTC
cdr3_aa: CASSQDRAGWRNEQFF

clone_size: -
v_call: TRBV30
d_call: -
j_call: TRBJ1-2
cdr3_nt: TGTGCCTGGAGGAGGAGCGGTAACTATGGCTACACCTTC
cdr3_aa: CAWRRSGNYGYTF

clone_size: -
v_call: TRBV21-1
d_call: -
j_call: TRBJ1-1
cdr3_nt: TGTGCCAGCAGCCAAACCGACAGACACACTGAAGCTTTCTTT
cdr3_aa: CASSQTDRHTEAFF

clone_size: few
v_call: TRBV5-4
d_call: -
j_call: TRBJ2-5
cdr3_nt: TGTGCCAGCAGCTTGGCCAGCAGGGAGACCCAGTACTTC
cdr3_aa: CASSLASRETQYF

clone_size: -
v_call: TRBV6-5
d_call: TRBD1
j_call: TRBJ2-7
cdr3_nt: TGTGCCAGCAGGGGACAGTCGTACGAGCAGTACTTC
cdr3_aa: CASRGQSYEQYF

clone_size: -
v_call: TRBV9
d_call: -
j_call: TRBJ1-1
cdr3_nt: TGTGCCAGCAGCGCCAGCTCCGGGCGGGACACTGAAGCTTTCTTT
cdr3_aa: CASSASSGRDTEAFF